This entry lists 10 T cell receptor beta chains sequenced from one sample in a study of T-cell reconstitution after alpha-beta-depleted transplantation in children. For TCRbeta, the library was prepared with unique molecular identifiers. Each CDR3 protein is one row after TCRdb ran MiXCR on the PCR reads. Of some 300,000 distinct CDR3 sequences listed, roughly a tenth are singletons. The sample was PBMCs, taken before TCRalphabeta/CD19-depleted stem cell transplant. These receptors all come from a boy under three years old with acute myeloid leukemia, due to receive a stem cell transplant.

There are many counts of this clonotype. The chain recombines TRBV10-3 with TRBJ2-7, with 9 nucleotides matching TRBD1. From germline, CDR1 is ENHRY and CDR2 SYGVKD. The CDR3 consists of 15 residues. The V gene end was trimmed by 3 bases and the J gene end by 2 bases; junction bases not matched to a gene: 5. The CDR3 nucleotides are TGTGCCATCAGTGATACAGGGGGCGCTCCCTACGAGCAGTACTTC. This codes for CAISDTGGAPYEQYF.

This clonotype was seen many times. J is TRBJ2-5 and V is TRBV11-2; 11 nucleotides align to TRBD2. This CDR3 spans 18 amino acids. Germline CDR1 and CDR2: SGHAT and FQNNGV. The ends lost 4 bases at V and 1 base at J; junction bases unmatched: 11. The CDR3 reads CASSWATSGTPTQETQYF. CDR3 nucleotides: TGTGCCAGCAGCTGGGCGACTAGCGGGACCCCGACCCAAGAGACCCAGTACTTC.

The table lists this clonotype with many counts. This rearrangement joins TRBV14 to TRBJ1-4; D is uncertain. Per the germline V gene, CDR1 is SGHDN and CDR2 is FVKESK. Trimming stripped 5 bases from V and 8 bases from J, with 12 bases between. The length of the CDR3 is 13 residues. The CDR3 loop is CASSGRTKEKLFF. The CDR3 DNA reads TGTGCCAGCAGCGGACGGACCAAAGAAAAACTGTTTTTT.

This clonotype has a count of ten or more. This rearrangement joins TRBV29-1 to TRBJ1-3; D is uncertain. V lost 7 bases to trimming and J lost 3 bases, with 7 bases between them. This CDR3 is 11 amino acids long. Germline V gives CDR1 SQVTM, CDR2 ANQGSEA. The CDR3 region is CSGAFGNTIYF. The CDR3 nucleotides are TGCAGCGGCGCCTTTGGAAACACCATATATTTT.

This chain joins TRBV6-1 and TRBJ2-7; TRBD1 agrees at 9 bases. V was clipped by 4 bases and J by 7 bases; unmatched bases: 8. This CDR3 spans 14 amino acids. In germline, CDR1 is MNHNS, CDR2 SASEGT. The CDR3 region is CASSARDRVREQYF. CDR3 coding DNA: TGTGCCAGCAGTGCCCGGGACAGGGTGAGAGAGCAGTACTTC.

There are many counts of this clonotype. The chain recombines TRBV28 with TRBJ1-2; a possible D gene is TRBD1 (6 bases). V was cut by 8 bases and J by 2 bases, with 15 bases left in between. The CDR3 sequence is 14 residues long. The V gene's germline CDR1 is MDHEN and CDR2 SYDVKM. In DNA form, the CDR3 reads TGTGCCAGCGTAGGAGCAGGGGAAAACTATGGCTACACCTTC. Translated: CASVGAGENYGYTF.

This clonotype was seen ten or more times. J is TRBJ2-7 and V is TRBV4-2, with 11 bases identical to TRBD2. This CDR3 has 16 amino acids. V was pared by 5 bases and J by 2 bases, with 8 bases of the junction left unmatched. CDR1 and CDR2 from the germline V gene are LGHNA and YNFKEQ. CDR3 DNA sequence: TGTGCCAGCAGCGAAAGTAGCGGGGGGGCAACCTACGAGCAGTACTTC. Amino acid sequence: CASSESSGGATYEQYF.

This clonotype has just a few counts. This rearrangement joins TRBV18 to TRBJ2-2; 10 bases fit TRBD1. Germline lookup yields CDR1 KGHSH and CDR2 LQKENI. The CDR3 is made up of 16 amino acids. The V gene end was trimmed by 4 bases and the J gene end by 0 bases; junction bases not matched to a gene: 2. CDR3 DNA: TGTGCCAGCTCACGGGGGACAGGGGCGAACACCGGGGAGCTGTTTTTT. The encoded protein is CASSRGTGANTGELFF.

Of note for this clonotype: A single base separates this from a much larger clone, so it may be a read error. V and J are TRBV7-3 and TRBJ2-7, with 10 bases fitting TRBD1. The CDR3 has 15 amino acids. Germline lookup yields CDR1 SGHTA and CDR2 FQGTGA. CDR3: CASSPTGGAPYDQYF. The CDR3, as DNA: TGTGCCAGCAGCCCGACAGGGGGCGCCCCCTACGACCAGTACTTC.

This clonotype occurred many times. V is TRBV5-5 and J is TRBJ2-5; D possibly corresponds to TRBD2 (6 bases). The V end was cut by 5 bases, the J end by 0 bases, with 14 bases between. The CDR3 runs 15 residues. Germline loops: CDR1 SGHKS, CDR2 YYEKEE (reference sequence). The DNA for the CDR3 is TGTGCCAGCAGAAGTGGAGGGCGGTACCAAGAGACCCAGTACTTC. Translating it yields CASRSGGRYQETQYF.